This TCR beta chain was recovered during a study of naive and memory T cell subsets. The CDR3 runs to 16 residues. V lost 2 bases and J 3 bases, leaving 17 bases between the germline ends. Per the germline V gene, CDR1 is LGHDT and CDR2 is YNNKEL (reference sequence). Two oligonucleotides, mixed equimolar, formed the beta constant-region primer covering TRBC1 and TRBC2. Four rounds of PCR amplified the ligated cDNA using nested alpha and beta constant-region primers plus SP2. TCRdb reprocessed the UMI-ligation and nested PCR reads with MiXCR, giving one entry per CDR3 protein. Altogether about 150,000 distinct CDR3 sequences are present, under 25% being singletons, with the ten largest covering 0.09% to 0.13%. Four subsets defined by CD45RA and CD27 were sorted after CD3, CD4, CD8 and live/dead staining. Study-wide findings and caveats: Especially in CD8 cells, naive repertoires contained a few larger clonotypes, possibly CD45RA-re-expressing memory cells. From naive to CM, EM and EMRA, diversity decreased and Gini increased.

Worth noting for this clonotype: Antigen specificity is unknown.

This sequence joins TRBV3-1 and TRBJ2-7; D is unresolved. The receptor comes from a human donor in good health. Input material: naive CD4+ T cells from blood. CDR3 bases: TGTGCCAGCAGCCAACCCGTACACAAGCTTCACTACGAGCAGTACTTC. Translation gives CASSQPVHKLHYEQYF.